Presented here are 17 T cell receptor beta chains from one specimen sequenced in a study of blood T cell repertoires in COVID-19. Sequenced by immunoSEQ multiplex PCR; TCRdb stores in-frame clones only, minus some. Counted here are under 95,000 clones, approximately 83% occurring once; the ten biggest clones make up 31%. The specimen was peripheral blood. Receptors were obtained from a woman aged 80 or over with active or convalescent COVID-19.

The chain recombines TRBV18 with TRBJ1-1, with a weak D call TRBD1 (5 bases). The germline gives CDR1 KGHSH, CDR2 LQKENI. The CDR3 sequence is 14 residues long. Trimming took 3 bases from V and 3 from J, leaving 11 bases between them. The DNA for the CDR3 is TGTGCCAGCTCACCCGCAGGCAGGGACACTGAAGCTTTCTTT. It yields the protein CASSPAGRDTEAFF.

The chain is built from TRBV6-5 and TRBJ1-6, with 11 nucleotides matching TRBD1. Trimming removed 0 bases from V and 10 bases from J; junction bases left unmatched: 2. This CDR3 has 15 amino acids. CDR1 MNHEY and CDR2 SVGAGI come from the germline V gene. The CDR3 sequence is CASSYSDRGRSPLHF. DNA of the CDR3: TGTGCCAGCAGTTACTCGGACAGGGGGCGGTCACCCCTCCACTTT.

V and J are TRBV11-1 and TRBJ1-4, with TRBD1 matching over 8 bases. Germline V lookup: CDR1 SGHAT, CDR2 FQDESV (reference sequence). The CDR3 runs to 12 residues. V was clipped by 3 bases and J by 14 bases; unmatched bases: 5. The CDR3 DNA sequence: TGTGCCAGCAGCTTGGACAGGGAAGATCTGTTTTTT. Its protein product is CASSLDREDLFF.

The CDR3 sequence: CASRPALSRGYEQYF. The CDR3 DNA sequence: TGTGCCAGCAGGCCGGCTCTTTCGCGGGGATACGAGCAGTACTTC. The rearrangement uses TRBV28 and TRBJ2-7; possible D gene TRBD2, 6 bases. Germline V lookup: CDR1 MDHEN, CDR2 SYDVKM. The length of the CDR3 is 15 residues. Trimming stripped 6 bases from V and 4 bases from J, with 19 bases between.

The chain joins TRBV7-3 to TRBJ2-3; 10 nucleotides line up with TRBD2. The CDR3 length is 16 residues. V trimming: 1 base; J trimming: 6 bases; junction bases outside the gene matches: 7. CDR1 SGHTA and CDR2 FQGTGA come from the germline V gene. CDR3 in amino acids: CASSLNGLAAGDTQYF. DNA for the CDR3: TGTGCCAGCAGCTTAAATGGACTAGCGGCGGGGGATACGCAGTATTTT. Based on the CDR3 plus reference TRBV7-3 and TRBJ2-3, the full variable domain is GAGVSQTPSNKVTEKGKYVELRCDPISGHTALYWYRQSLGQGPEFLIYFQGTGAADDSGLPNDRFFAVRPEGSVSTLKIQRTERGDSAVYLCASSLNGLAAGDTQYFGPGTRLTVL.

J is TRBJ1-1 and V is TRBV5-6; maybe TRBD1 (5 bases). V lost 1 base, J lost 5 bases, and 12 bases lay in between. Germline CDR1 and CDR2: SGHDT and YYEEEE. CDR3 size: 14 residues. CDR3 in amino acids: CASSLWGVRTEAFF. The CDR3 coding sequence is TGTGCCAGCAGCTTGTGGGGGGTAAGGACTGAAGCTTTCTTT.

This clone was recorded only once. The rearrangement links TRBV10-1 to TRBJ2-1; perhaps TRBD1 as D (7 bases). CDR1 and CDR2 from the germline V gene are WNHNN and SYGVQD (reference sequence). The CDR3 spans 16 residues. The V and J ends lost 1 base and 3 bases respectively, with 13 bases between them. The CDR3: CASSECGGTVYNEQFF. CDR3 nucleotide sequence: TGCGCCAGCAGTGAGTGTGGCGGGACAGTCTACAATGAGCAGTTCTTC.

The gene calls are TRBV5-5 and TRBJ2-3; TRBD1 is a possible D gene (6 bases). Germline CDR1 reads SGHKS; CDR2 reads YYEKEE (reference sequence). CDR3 length equals 14 residues. Trimming pared 3 bases from V and 0 bases from J, leaving 8 bases between. This chain's CDR3 is CASSWTDSTDTQYF. The CDR3 coding sequence is TGTGCCAGCAGCTGGACAGATAGCACAGATACGCAGTATTTT.

Here the CDR3 reads CASSATAGNTIYF. The CDR3 DNA reads as TGTGCCAGCAGTGCTACAGCCGGAAACACCATATATTTT. V gene TRBV12-3 or TRBV12-4 combines with J gene TRBJ1-3; D gene ambiguous. Trimming shortened V by 5 bases and J by 4 bases, and 9 bases separated the two germline ends. There are 13 residues in the CDR3.

The J gene is TRBJ1-1, the V gene TRBV9, with 9 bases aligning to TRBD1. The CDR3 runs 16 residues. Trimming at V came to 0 bases and at J to 8 bases, leaving 11 bases not matched to a gene. The germline gives CDR1 SGDLS, CDR2 YYNGEE. CDR3 amino acids: CASSVATGQGISEAFF. In nucleotides, the CDR3 is TGTGCCAGCAGCGTAGCCACGGGACAGGGAATTTCAGAAGCTTTCTTT.

This rearrangement joins TRBV4-1 to TRBJ2-3; 11 nucleotides line up with TRBD2. CDR3 length equals 20 residues. The germline CDR1 and CDR2 sequences are MGHRA and YSYEKL. Trimming removed 1 base from V and 0 bases from J; junction bases left unmatched: 12. The CDR3 spells CASSQARGGGLAGSTDTQYF. For the CDR3, the DNA is TGCGCCAGCAGCCAAGCGAGGGGTGGCGGACTAGCGGGTAGCACAGATACGCAGTATTTT.

This clone was recorded a few times. The genes are TRBV18 and TRBJ2-5; 7 positions agree with TRBD2. The CDR3 is 13 amino acids. V shed 9 bases and J 5 bases; nucleotides not matched to a gene: 9. The V gene's germline CDR1 is KGHSH and CDR2 LQKENI. The CDR3 loop is CASRTRTGETQYF. The CDR3 DNA reads as TGTGCCAGTCGGACTAGAACTGGGGAGACCCAGTACTTC.

This rearrangement joins TRBV5-1 to TRBJ1-3, with 11 bases fitting TRBD1. Germline assignment: CDR1 SGHRS and CDR2 YFSETQ. The CDR3 consists of 16 residues. V was clipped by 0 bases and J by 10 bases; unmatched bases: 9. CDR3 sequence: CASSLDGQGAWGTIYF. The DNA for the CDR3 is TGCGCCAGCAGCTTGGACGGACAGGGGGCATGGGGGACCATATATTTT.

This rearrangement joins TRBV2 to TRBJ1-6; D might be TRBD1 (6 bases). This CDR3 has 14 residues. V was cut by 7 bases and J by 10 bases, with 17 bases left in between. Germline V lookup: CDR1 SNHLY, CDR2 FYNNEI. CDR3 in amino acids: CASTLGTSRSPLHF. The CDR3 nucleotides are TGTGCCAGCACCCTCGGGACAAGTAGGTCACCCCTCCACTTT.

V usage is TRBV28 and J usage is TRBJ2-5; D not resolved. The CDR3 runs to 11 residues. Germline assignment: CDR1 MDHEN and CDR2 SYDVKM. With 6 bases removed from V and 3 bases from J, the gap between germline ends came to 5 bases. This CDR3 is CASSREETQYF. The CDR3 region has the DNA TGTGCCAGCAGCCGTGAAGAGACCCAGTACTTC.

In this sample, this clone turned up once. The V and J genes are TRBV6-5 and TRBJ2-5; D might be TRBD2 (5 bases). Germline V gene sequence: CDR1 MNHEY, CDR2 SVGAGI. Trimming left V 7 bases short and J 2 bases short, with 11 bases between. The CDR3 is 13 residues long. CDR3 sequence (DNA): TGTGCCAGCACCGGAGGACGGCAAGAGACCCAGTACTTC. It codes for CASTGGRQETQYF.

The chain is built from TRBV5-1 and TRBJ2-2; no firm D call. Trimming pared 4 bases from V and 7 bases from J, leaving 11 bases between. The CDR3 contains 13 residues. Germline lookup yields CDR1 SGHRS and CDR2 YFSETQ. The CDR3 DNA sequence: TGCGCCAGCAGCACCGGGTCCTACGGGGAGCTGTTTTTT. Protein product: CASSTGSYGELFF.